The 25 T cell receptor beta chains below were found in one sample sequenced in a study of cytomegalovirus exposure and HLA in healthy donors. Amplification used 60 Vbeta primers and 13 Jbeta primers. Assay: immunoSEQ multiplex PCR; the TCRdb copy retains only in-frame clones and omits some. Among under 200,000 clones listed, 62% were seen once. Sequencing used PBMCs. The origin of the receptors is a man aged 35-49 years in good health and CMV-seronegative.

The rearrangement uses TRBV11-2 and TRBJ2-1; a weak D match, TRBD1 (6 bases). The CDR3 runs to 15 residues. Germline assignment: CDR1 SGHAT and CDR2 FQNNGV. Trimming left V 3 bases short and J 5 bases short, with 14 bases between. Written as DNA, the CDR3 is TGTGCCAGCAGCTTTACAGGGAAACGGAACAATGAGCAGTTCTTC. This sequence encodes CASSFTGKRNNEQFF.

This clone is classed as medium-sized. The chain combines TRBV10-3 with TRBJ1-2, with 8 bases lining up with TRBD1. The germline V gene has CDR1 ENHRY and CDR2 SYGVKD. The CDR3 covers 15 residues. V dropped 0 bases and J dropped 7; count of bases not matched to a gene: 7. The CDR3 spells CAISESGQGAIGYTF. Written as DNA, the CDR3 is TGTGCCATCAGTGAGTCAGGTCAGGGGGCGATTGGCTACACCTTC.

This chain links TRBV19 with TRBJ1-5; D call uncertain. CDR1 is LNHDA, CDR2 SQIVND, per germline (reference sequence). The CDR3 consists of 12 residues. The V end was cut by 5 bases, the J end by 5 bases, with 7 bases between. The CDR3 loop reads CASSPRYQPQHF. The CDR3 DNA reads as TGTGCCAGTAGTCCCCGGTATCAGCCCCAGCATTTT.

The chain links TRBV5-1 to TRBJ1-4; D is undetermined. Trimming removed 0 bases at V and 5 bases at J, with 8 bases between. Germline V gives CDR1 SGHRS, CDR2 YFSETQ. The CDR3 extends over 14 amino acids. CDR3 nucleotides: TGCGCCAGCAGCTTGGACAGCTCCAATGAAAAACTGTTTTTT. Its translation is CASSLDSSNEKLFF.

CDR3 loop: CASSLDAGTSVLYEQFF. CDR3 coding DNA: TGTGCCAGTAGCCTAGACGCCGGGACTAGCGTATTGTATGAGCAGTTCTTC. This chain uses TRBV19 with TRBJ2-1, with 10 nucleotides matching TRBD2. The CDR3 has 17 amino acids. Germline V gene lookup returns CDR1 LNHDA and CDR2 SQIVND (reference sequence). J gave up 8 bases and V 6 bases, and 16 bases lay outside the gene matches.

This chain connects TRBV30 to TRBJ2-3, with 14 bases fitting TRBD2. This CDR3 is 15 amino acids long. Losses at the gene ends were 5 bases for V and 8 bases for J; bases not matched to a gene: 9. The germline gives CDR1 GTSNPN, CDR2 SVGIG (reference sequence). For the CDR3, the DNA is TGTGCCTGGGAAAAGGGACTAGCGGGAGTCGGTACGCAGTATTTT. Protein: CAWEKGLAGVGTQYF.

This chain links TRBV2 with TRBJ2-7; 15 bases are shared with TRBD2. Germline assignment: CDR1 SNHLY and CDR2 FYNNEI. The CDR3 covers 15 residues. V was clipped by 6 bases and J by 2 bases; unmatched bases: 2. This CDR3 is CASRGTSGGTYEQYF. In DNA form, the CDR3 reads TGTGCCAGCAGAGGGACTAGCGGGGGGACCTACGAGCAGTACTTC.

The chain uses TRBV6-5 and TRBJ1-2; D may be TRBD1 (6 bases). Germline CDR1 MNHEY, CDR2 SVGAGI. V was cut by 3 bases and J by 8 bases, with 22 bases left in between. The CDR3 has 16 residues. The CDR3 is CASSYAGALPTVGYTF. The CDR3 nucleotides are TGTGCCAGCAGTTATGCGGGGGCGCTCCCCACTGTAGGCTACACCTTC.

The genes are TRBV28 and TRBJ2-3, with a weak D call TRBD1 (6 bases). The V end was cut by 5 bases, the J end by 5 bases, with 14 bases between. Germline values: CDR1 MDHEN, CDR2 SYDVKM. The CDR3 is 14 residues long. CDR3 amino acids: CASSALEGVDTQYF. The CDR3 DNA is TGTGCCAGCAGTGCCCTTGAGGGGGTAGATACGCAGTATTTT.

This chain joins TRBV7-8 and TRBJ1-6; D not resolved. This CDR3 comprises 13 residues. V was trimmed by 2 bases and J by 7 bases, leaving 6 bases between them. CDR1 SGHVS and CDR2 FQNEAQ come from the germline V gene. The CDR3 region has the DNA TGTGCCAGCAGCTTACAGGTCAATTCACCCCTCCACTTT. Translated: CASSLQVNSPLHF.

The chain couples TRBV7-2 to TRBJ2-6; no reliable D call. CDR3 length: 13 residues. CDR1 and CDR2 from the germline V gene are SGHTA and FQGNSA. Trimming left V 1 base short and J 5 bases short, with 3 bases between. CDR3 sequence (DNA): TGTGCCAGCAGCTTAGTCAGGGCCAACGTCCTGACTTTC. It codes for CASSLVRANVLTF.

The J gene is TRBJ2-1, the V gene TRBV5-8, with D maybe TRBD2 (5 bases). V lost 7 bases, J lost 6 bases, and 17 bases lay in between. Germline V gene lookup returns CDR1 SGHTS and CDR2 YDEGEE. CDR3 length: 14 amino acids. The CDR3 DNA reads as TGTGCCAGCGGGTCCGGGGATTACCTCAATGAGCAGTTCTTC. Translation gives CASGSGDYLNEQFF.

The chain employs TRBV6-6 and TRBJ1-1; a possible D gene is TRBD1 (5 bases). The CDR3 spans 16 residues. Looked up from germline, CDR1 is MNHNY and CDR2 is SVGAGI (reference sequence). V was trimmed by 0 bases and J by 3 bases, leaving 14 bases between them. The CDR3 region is CASSYSAGRGDTEAFF. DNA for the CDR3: TGTGCCAGCAGTTACTCGGCGGGTCGGGGGGACACTGAAGCTTTCTTT.

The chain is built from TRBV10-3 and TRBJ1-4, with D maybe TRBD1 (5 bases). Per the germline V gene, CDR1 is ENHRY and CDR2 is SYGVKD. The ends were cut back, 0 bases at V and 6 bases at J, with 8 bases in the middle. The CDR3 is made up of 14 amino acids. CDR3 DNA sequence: TGTGCCATCAGTGAGTCGACCAGGGATGAAAAACTGTTTTTT. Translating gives CAISESTRDEKLFF.

The CDR3, as DNA: TGCGCCAGCAGCTTGACAGGTTCAACTAATGAAAAACTGTTTTTT. Its translation: CASSLTGSTNEKLFF. The rearrangement links TRBV5-1 to TRBJ1-4, with D tentatively TRBD1 (5 bases). V was clipped by 1 base and J by 0 bases, with 7 bases between them. CDR1 and CDR2 (germline): SGHRS, YFSETQ. The length of the CDR3 is 15 residues. The variable domain in full, with the rest retrieved from reference TRBV5-1 and TRBJ1-4, is KAGVTQTPRYLIKTRGQQVTLSCSPISGHRSVSWYQQTPGQGLQFLFEYFSETQRNKGNFPGRFSGRQFSNSRSEMNVSTLELGDSALYLCASSLTGSTNEKLFFGSGTQLSVL.

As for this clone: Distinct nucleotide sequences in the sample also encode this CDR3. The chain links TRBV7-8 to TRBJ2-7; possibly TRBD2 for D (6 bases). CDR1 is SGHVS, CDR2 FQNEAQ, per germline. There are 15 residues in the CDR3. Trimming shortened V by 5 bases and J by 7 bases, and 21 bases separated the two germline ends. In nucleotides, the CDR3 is TGTGCCAGCAGCGGAAATGCCGGGTTAGGACTAGAGCAGTACTTC. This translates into CASSGNAGLGLEQYF.

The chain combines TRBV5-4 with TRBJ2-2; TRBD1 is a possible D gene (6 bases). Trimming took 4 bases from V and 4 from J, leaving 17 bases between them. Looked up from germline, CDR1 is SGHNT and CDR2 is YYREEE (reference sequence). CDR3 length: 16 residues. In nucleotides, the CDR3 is TGTGCCAGCAGCCCATGGACAGATACATCCACCGGGGAGCTGTTTTTT. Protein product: CASSPWTDTSTGELFF.

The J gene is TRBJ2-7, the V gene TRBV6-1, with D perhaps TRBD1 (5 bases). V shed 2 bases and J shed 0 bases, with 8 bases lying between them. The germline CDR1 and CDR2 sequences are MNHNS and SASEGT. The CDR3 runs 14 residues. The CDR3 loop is CASSERGASYEQYF. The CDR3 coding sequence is TGTGCCAGCAGTGAAAGGGGCGCCTCCTACGAGCAGTACTTC.

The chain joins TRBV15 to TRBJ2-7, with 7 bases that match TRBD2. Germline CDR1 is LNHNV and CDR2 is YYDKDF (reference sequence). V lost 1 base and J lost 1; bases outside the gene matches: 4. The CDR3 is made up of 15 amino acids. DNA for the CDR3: TGTGCCACCAGCAGAGGGGGGGGTCCGTCCTACGAGCAGTACTTC. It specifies CATSRGGGPSYEQYF.

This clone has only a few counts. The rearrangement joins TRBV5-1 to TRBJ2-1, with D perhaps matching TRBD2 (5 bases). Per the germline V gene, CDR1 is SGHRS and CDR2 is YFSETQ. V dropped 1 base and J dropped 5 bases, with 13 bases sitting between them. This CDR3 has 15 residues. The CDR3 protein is CASSLRGSMDNEQFF. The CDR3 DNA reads TGCGCCAGCAGCTTGAGAGGGTCTATGGACAATGAGCAGTTCTTC.

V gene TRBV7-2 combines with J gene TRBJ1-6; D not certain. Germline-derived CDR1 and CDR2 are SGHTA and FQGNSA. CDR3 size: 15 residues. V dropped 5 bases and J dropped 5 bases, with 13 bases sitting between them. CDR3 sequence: CASSPRRVDNSPLHF. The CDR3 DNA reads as TGTGCCAGCAGCCCCCGACGGGTCGATAATTCACCCCTCCACTTT.

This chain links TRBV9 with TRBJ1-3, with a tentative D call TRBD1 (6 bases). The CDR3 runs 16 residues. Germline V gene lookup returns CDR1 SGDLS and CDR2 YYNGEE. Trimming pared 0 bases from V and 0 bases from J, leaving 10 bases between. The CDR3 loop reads CASSVGQGFSGNTIYF. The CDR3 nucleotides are TGTGCCAGCAGCGTAGGGCAGGGGTTCTCTGGAAACACCATATATTTT.

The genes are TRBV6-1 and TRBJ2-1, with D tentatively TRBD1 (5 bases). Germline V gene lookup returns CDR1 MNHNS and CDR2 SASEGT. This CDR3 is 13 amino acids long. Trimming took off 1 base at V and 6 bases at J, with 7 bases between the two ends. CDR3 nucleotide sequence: TGTGCCAGCAGTGAAGGCAGGGTCAATGAGCAGTTCTTC. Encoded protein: CASSEGRVNEQFF.

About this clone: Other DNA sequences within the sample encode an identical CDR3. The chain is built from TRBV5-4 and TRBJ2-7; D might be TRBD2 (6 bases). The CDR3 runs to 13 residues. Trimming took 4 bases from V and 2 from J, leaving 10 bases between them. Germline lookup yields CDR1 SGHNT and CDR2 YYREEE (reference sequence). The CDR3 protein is CASSLAGTYEQYF. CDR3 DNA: TGTGCCAGCAGCCTTGCGGGAACCTACGAGCAGTACTTC.

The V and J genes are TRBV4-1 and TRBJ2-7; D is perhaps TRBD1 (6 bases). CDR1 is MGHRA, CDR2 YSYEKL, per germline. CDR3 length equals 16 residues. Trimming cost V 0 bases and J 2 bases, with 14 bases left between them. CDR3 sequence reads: CASSQDGRGSTYEQYF. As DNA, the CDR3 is TGCGCCAGCAGCCAAGATGGTAGGGGGTCTACCTACGAGCAGTACTTC.